These 6 T cell receptor beta chains were all obtained from the same sample, sequenced in a study of control samples from healthy donors and cancer patients (dated by TCRdb to 2018 to 2020). The library was built by means of the immunoSEQ multiplex PCR assay. The clones in this table, taken by TCRdb from immuneACCESS, are in-frame only. Not every clone is retained; where verified, under half of the shortfall comes from an unresolved V gene, and the cause of the rest is unknown. This sample comprises about 150,000 clones, just under 95% of them detected only once. 14% of the sample is held by the ten biggest clonotypes. The source material was PBMCs. The source is a man between 60 and 75 years old with colorectal cancer.

The chain is built from TRBV12-5 and TRBJ1-5; TRBD1 agrees at 11 bases. Losses at the gene ends were 7 bases for V and 4 bases for J; bases not matched to a gene: 6. CDR1 is LGHNT and CDR2 is FRNRAP in the germline V gene. This CDR3 is built from 15 residues. The CDR3 coding sequence is TGTGCTAGTGCCCTGGACAGGGGGCAGAATCAGCCCCAGCATTTT. Translated: CASALDRGQNQPQHF. The variable domain in full, completed from reference TRBV12-5 and TRBJ1-5, reads DARVTQTPRHKVTEMGQEVTMRCQPILGHNTVFWYRQTMMQGLELLAYFRNRAPLDDSGMPKDRFSAEMPDATLATLKIQPSEPRDSAVYFCASALDRGQNQPQHFGDGTRLSIL.

The rearrangement joins TRBV19 to TRBJ1-1; weak D call: TRBD1 (5 bases). The length of the CDR3 is 13 residues. CDR1 is LNHDA, CDR2 SQIVND, per germline (reference sequence). V lost 3 bases and J 4 bases, leaving 9 bases between the germline ends. CDR3 region: CASSIIGGTEAFF. Here the CDR3 DNA reads TGTGCCAGTAGTATCATCGGGGGCACTGAAGCTTTCTTT.

A word on this clone: The same CDR3 can be traced to other DNA sequences in this sample. This chain uses TRBV3-1 (or the pseudogene TRBV3-2) with TRBJ1-3; TRBD1 agrees at 7 bases. The CDR3 extends over 15 amino acids. V lost 1 base to trimming and J lost 4 bases; unmatched junction nucleotides: 4. Germline V gene sequence: CDR1 LGHDT, CDR2 YNNKEL (reference sequence). The CDR3 sequence is CASSQVTGVGNTIYF. CDR3 bases: TGTGCCAGCAGCCAAGTCACAGGGGTGGGAAACACCATATATTTT.

The gene calls are TRBV7-9 and TRBJ2-1; 9 bases match TRBD2. The CDR3 is made up of 16 amino acids. Germline CDR1 SEHNR, CDR2 FQNEAQ (reference sequence). V gave up 4 bases and J gave up 7 bases; unmatched junction bases: 11. The CDR3 region has the DNA TGTGCCAGCAGCTCTATGTCTAGCGGGGAAGGGAATGAGCAGTTCTTC. Translated: CASSSMSSGEGNEQFF.

The V call is TRBV30, the J call TRBJ2-6, with D possibly matching TRBD2 (5 bases). Germline V gene data show CDR1 as GTSNPN and CDR2 as SVGIG (reference sequence). Trimming took off 0 bases at V and 4 bases at J, with 7 bases between the two ends. The CDR3 length is 14 residues. CDR3 loop: CAWSVRVGANVLTF. CDR3 DNA: TGTGCCTGGAGTGTGAGGGTAGGGGCCAACGTCCTGACTTTC.

This chain links TRBV6-2 or TRBV6-3 with TRBJ2-3, with 13 bases matching TRBD2. The ends lost 6 bases at V and 6 bases at J; junction bases unmatched: 9. CDR1 and CDR2 from the germline V gene are MNHEY and SVGEGT. The CDR3 length is 16 residues. The CDR3, as DNA: TGTGCCAGCAGCCTACGGACTAGCGGGGGCCGGGATACGCAGTATTTT. Encoded protein: CASSLRTSGGRDTQYF.